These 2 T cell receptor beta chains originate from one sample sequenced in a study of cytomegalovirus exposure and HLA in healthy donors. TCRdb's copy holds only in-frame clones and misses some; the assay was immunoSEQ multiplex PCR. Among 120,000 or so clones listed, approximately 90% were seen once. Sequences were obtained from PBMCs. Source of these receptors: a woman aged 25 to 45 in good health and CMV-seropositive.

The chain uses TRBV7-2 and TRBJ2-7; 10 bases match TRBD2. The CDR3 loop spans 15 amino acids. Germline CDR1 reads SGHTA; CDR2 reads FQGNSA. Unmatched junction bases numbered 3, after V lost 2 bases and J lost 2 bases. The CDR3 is CASSLSSGGTYEQYF. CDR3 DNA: TGTGCCAGCAGCTTAAGTAGCGGGGGGACCTACGAGCAGTACTTC.

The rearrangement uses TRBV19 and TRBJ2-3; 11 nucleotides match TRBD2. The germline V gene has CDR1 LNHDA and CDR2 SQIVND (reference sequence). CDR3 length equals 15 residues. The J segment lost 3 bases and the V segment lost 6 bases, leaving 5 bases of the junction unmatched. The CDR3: CASRASGRITDTQYF. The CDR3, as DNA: TGTGCCAGTAGAGCTAGCGGGAGGATAACAGATACGCAGTATTTT.